This T cell receptor beta chain stems from a study of cytomegalovirus exposure and HLA in healthy donors. Study results and limitations: For most TCR beta V segments, an earlier analysis put the productive rate at about 90% or about 30% of the time. When the data were analyzed later, several of the most significant clusters appeared to be linked to common viral pathogens. Presence/absence comparisons presumed near-even sequencing depth among donors. It was reported that the classifier diagnosed cytomegalovirus status with high specificity and sensitivity in both the original and validation cohorts.

It was with 60 Vbeta and 13 Jbeta primers that the PCR ran. Only in-frame clones appear in the TCRdb table, and some are missing; sequencing was by immunoSEQ multiplex PCR. Among some 190,000 clones, about nine tenths were seen once, and the ten largest hold 1% to 1.5%. This clone has more than one count but fewer than ten. The antigen is not known. Input material: PBMCs. The clonotype comes from a man between 25 and 39 years old in good health and CMV-seronegative.

The CDR3: CASSPVGVYLTDTQYF. The CDR3 bases are TGTGCCAGCAGCCCCGTCGGTGTATACCTCACAGATACGCAGTATTTT. This chain uses TRBV7-2 with TRBJ2-3; D is uncertain. V was shortened by 5 bases and J by 2 bases, with 17 bases between the two germline ends. The germline V gene has CDR1 SGHTA and CDR2 FQGNSA. The CDR3 has 16 amino acids.